This T cell receptor (beta chain) was sequenced during a study of T cell repertoires in cytomegalovirus infection. Study-wide background: Signatures in public TCR beta sequences pointed to both CMV infection and matching HLA type.

Trimming removed 4 bases at V and 7 bases at J, with 12 bases between. Germline V gives CDR1 SGHRS, CDR2 YFSETQ. The CDR3 length is 13 residues. MiXCR, applied by TCRdb to the reads, yields one record per CDR3 protein. This sample has around 450,000 distinct CDR3 sequences, with around 11% found just once. This clonotype has at least ten counts. The sequenced sample consisted of PBMCs. This chain connects TRBV5-1 to TRBJ2-1; perhaps TRBD2 as D (6 bases). The clonotype originates from a human donor in good health (CMV status not recorded). Some clones in this sample may be carry-over from other donors' samples. The CDR3 spells CASSARGGNEQFF. As DNA, the CDR3 is TGCGCCAGCAGCGCCCGAGGAGGGAATGAGCAGTTCTTC.